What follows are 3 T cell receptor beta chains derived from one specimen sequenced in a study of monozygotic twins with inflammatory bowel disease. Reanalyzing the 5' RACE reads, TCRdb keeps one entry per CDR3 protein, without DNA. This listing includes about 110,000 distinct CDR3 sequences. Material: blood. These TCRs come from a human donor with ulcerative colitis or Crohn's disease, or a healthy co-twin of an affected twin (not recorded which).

This CDR3 is CASSLDPANTGELFF. The V gene is TRBV5-1, the J gene TRBJ2-2. Germline V CDR1 and CDR2: SGHRS, YFSETQ. This CDR3 is built from 15 residues.

Here the CDR3 reads CASSLGTGRIMGQFF. This rearrangement joins TRBV3-1 to TRBJ2-1; the TRBD1 assignment by TCRdb is unverifiable without DNA. The germline V gene encodes CDR1 LGHDT and CDR2 YNNKEL (reference sequence). The CDR3 has 15 amino acids.

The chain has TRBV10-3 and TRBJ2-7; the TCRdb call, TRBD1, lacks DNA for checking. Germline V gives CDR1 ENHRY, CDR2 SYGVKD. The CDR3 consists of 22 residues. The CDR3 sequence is CAIAGQGVGAGASGRIAYEQYF.